One and the same sample provided the 31 T cell receptor beta chains below, sequenced in a study of T-cell reconstitution after alpha-beta-depleted transplantation in children. Unique molecular identifiers featured in how the TCRbeta library was prepared. A single record per CDR3 protein comes from TCRdb applying MiXCR to the PCR reads. The sample lists roughly 76,000 distinct CDR3 sequences; about a tenth were seen once. The material sequenced was PBMCs, taken before TCRalphabeta/CD19-depleted stem cell transplant. All receptors derive from a boy between 5 and 17 years old with acute myeloid leukemia, due to receive a stem cell transplant.

The chain couples TRBV7-2 to TRBJ2-1; no definite D call. From germline, CDR1 is SGHTA and CDR2 FQGNSA. This CDR3 has 17 amino acids. Trimming removed 5 bases at V and 4 bases at J, with 21 bases between. This chain's CDR3 is CASSPRVYQIYYNEQFF. The CDR3, as DNA: TGTGCCAGCAGCCCCCGAGTTTACCAGATATATTACAATGAGCAGTTCTTC.

This clonotype turned up a few times. The chain is built from TRBV2 and TRBJ2-5; 8 nucleotides line up with TRBD2. The CDR3 loop spans 15 amino acids. The V gene end was trimmed by 4 bases and the J gene end by 1 base; junction bases not matched to a gene: 5. The V gene's germline CDR1 is SNHLY and CDR2 FYNNEI. Here the CDR3 reads CASSGISGAQETQYF. CDR3 bases: TGTGCCAGCAGTGGGATTAGCGGGGCCCAAGAGACCCAGTACTTC.

This clonotype has ten or more counts. The V and J genes are TRBV24-1 and TRBJ2-2, with 9 positions matching TRBD1. This CDR3 has 14 residues. The trim removed 8 bases at V and 6 bases at J, leaving 6 bases unmatched. Germline V gene sequence: CDR1 KGHDR, CDR2 SFDVKD. The CDR3 here is CATTRDRASGELFF. The DNA for the CDR3 is TGTGCCACCACCCGGGACAGGGCCTCCGGGGAGCTGTTTTTT.

This clonotype occurred many times. This chain uses TRBV7-6 with TRBJ2-3, with D tentatively TRBD2 (6 bases). The CDR3 has 15 amino acids. The V end was cut by 2 bases, the J end by 2 bases, with 11 bases between. Germline CDR1 and CDR2: SGHVS and FNYEAQ. The CDR3 sequence: CASSLRRVATDTQYF. The CDR3 region has the DNA TGTGCCAGCAGCTTACGGAGGGTTGCCACAGATACGCAGTATTTT.

This clonotype was counted at least ten times. The chain uses TRBV15 and TRBJ2-3, with D tentatively TRBD2 (5 bases). CDR3 length equals 18 residues. The ends were cut back, 0 bases at V and 0 bases at J, with 16 bases in the middle. The V gene's germline CDR1 is LNHNV and CDR2 YYDKDF (reference sequence). CDR3 sequence: CATSRDEWRLHSTDTQYF. The CDR3 bases are TGTGCCACCAGCAGAGACGAGTGGAGGTTACATAGCACAGATACGCAGTATTTT. Full variable domain (missing parts from reference TRBV15 and TRBJ2-3): DAMVIQNPRYQVTQFGKPVTLSCSQTLNHNVMYWYQQKSSQAPKLLFHYYDKDFNNEADTPDNFQSRRPNTSFCFLDIRSPGLGDTAMYLCATSRDEWRLHSTDTQYFGPGTRLTVL.

This clonotype has at least ten counts. J is TRBJ2-7 and V is TRBV6-1, with 8 bases matching TRBD2. The CDR3 consists of 15 residues. Per germline, CDR1 MNHNS and CDR2 SASEGT. V lost 7 bases and J lost 0; bases outside the gene matches: 8. The CDR3, as DNA: TGTGCCAGCACTCGGGGGGGCTTGAGCTCCTACGAGCAGTACTTC. This translates into CASTRGGLSSYEQYF.

This clonotype has at least ten counts. The genes are TRBV28 and TRBJ2-7, with 8 bases matching TRBD2. The CDR3 runs to 14 residues. V lost 6 bases to trimming and J lost 3 bases; unmatched junction nucleotides: 7. Germline CDR1 is MDHEN and CDR2 is SYDVKM. The CDR3 DNA follows: TGTGCCAGCAGCCGCTTAGCGGGAATCTACGAGCAGTACTTC. It specifies CASSRLAGIYEQYF.

This clonotype showed up many times. The chain combines TRBV5-1 with TRBJ2-3; TRBD2 agrees at 10 bases. V was pared by 4 bases and J by 0 bases, with 2 bases of the junction left unmatched. Looked up from germline, CDR1 is SGHRS and CDR2 is YFSETQ. The CDR3 loop spans 15 amino acids. The chain's CDR3 is CASSISGGSTDTQYF. CDR3 DNA: TGCGCCAGCAGCATTAGCGGGGGGAGCACAGATACGCAGTATTTT.

The table lists this clonotype with many counts. The chain uses TRBV28 and TRBJ1-6, with TRBD1 as a possible D gene (5 bases). Germline assignment: CDR1 MDHEN and CDR2 SYDVKM. Trimming took 4 bases from V and 7 from J, leaving 17 bases between them. CDR3 length: 16 amino acids. Here the CDR3 reads CASSSHPDRPNSPLHF. The CDR3 DNA reads as TGTGCCAGCAGTTCCCACCCTGACAGACCGAATTCACCCCTCCACTTT.

This clonotype showed up many times. This chain joins TRBV20-1 and TRBJ1-1; D may be TRBD1 (6 bases). Germline CDR1 is DFQATT and CDR2 is SNEGSKA (reference sequence). The CDR3 contains 13 residues. V lost 6 bases and J lost 3, with 14 bases in between. The CDR3 protein is CSAGRQGYTEAFF. The CDR3 nucleotides read TGCAGTGCCGGGCGGCAGGGGTACACTGAAGCTTTCTTT.

This clonotype was observed many times. The rearrangement uses TRBV18 and TRBJ1-1; weak D call: TRBD1 (6 bases). CDR3 size: 14 residues. CDR1 KGHSH and CDR2 LQKENI come from the germline V gene. Trimming shortened V by 2 bases and J by 4 bases, and 11 bases separated the two germline ends. CDR3 amino acids: CASSPSVQGTEAFF. CDR3 DNA: TGTGCCAGCTCACCATCGGTACAGGGCACTGAAGCTTTCTTT.

This clonotype was detected ten times or more. The chain joins TRBV5-5 to TRBJ2-1; D is unclear. This CDR3 spans 10 amino acids. V was clipped by 7 bases and J by 10 bases, with 9 bases between them. Germline values: CDR1 SGHKS, CDR2 YYEKEE (reference sequence). The CDR3, as DNA: TGTGCCAGCGCGGTGGTGGAGCAGTTCTTC. Translated: CASAVVEQFF.

V usage is TRBV30 and J usage is TRBJ2-3; D gene ambiguous. This CDR3 region has 11 residues. Trimming cost V 1 base and J 5 bases, with 4 bases left between them. The V gene's germline CDR1 is GTSNPN and CDR2 SVGIG (reference sequence). The CDR3 region has the DNA TGTGCCTGGAGTGCTAAAGATACGCAGTATTTT. Encoded protein: CAWSAKDTQYF.

This clonotype has at least ten counts. The gene calls are TRBV7-2 and TRBJ2-1; 9 nucleotides line up with TRBD1. This CDR3 is built from 18 residues. V dropped 0 bases and J dropped 0; count of bases not matched to a gene: 6. Germline V CDR1 and CDR2: SGHTA, FQGNSA. The CDR3 sequence is CASSLAGRDRASYNEQFF. CDR3 DNA: TGTGCCAGCAGCTTAGCGGGGCGGGACAGGGCCTCCTACAATGAGCAGTTCTTC.

This clonotype appeared a few times. The V gene is TRBV20-1, the J gene TRBJ2-1; tentative D call: TRBD1 (6 bases). This CDR3 region has 15 residues. Trimming removed 0 bases at V and 7 bases at J, with 16 bases between. The germline CDR1 and CDR2 sequences are DFQATT and SNEGSKA (reference sequence). DNA of the CDR3: TGCAGTGCTAGAGATACGGGACAAGCTCGAAATGAGCAGTTCTTC. Its translation is CSARDTGQARNEQFF.

This clonotype showed up many times. V usage is TRBV29-1 and J usage is TRBJ2-5; 10 bases are a match to TRBD2. Germline values: CDR1 SQVTM, CDR2 ANQGSEA. V shed 4 bases, J shed 7 bases, and the junction held 15 bases outside the gene matches. The CDR3 loop spans 16 amino acids. CDR3 sequence: CSVALITLAGESTQYF. The CDR3 nucleotides read TGCAGCGTTGCGCTTATTACCCTAGCGGGAGAATCGACCCAGTACTTC. Full variable domain (remainder filled in from reference TRBV29-1 and TRBJ2-5): SAVISQKPSRDICQRGTSLTIQCQVDSQVTMMFWYRQQPGQSLTLIATANQGSEATYESGFVIDKFPISRPNLTFSTLTVSNMSPEDSSIYLCSVALITLAGESTQYFGPGTRLLVL.

This clonotype was seen ten or more times. V usage is TRBV21-1 and J usage is TRBJ2-7; TRBD2 is taken as the D call from the table, unchecked against the DNA. TRBV21-1 has pseudogene status. CDR3 length equals 16 residues. In DNA, the CDR3 is TGTGCCAGCAGCAAAGTCTCGGCTAGCGGGGGGGCCGAGCAGTACGTC. It specifies CASSKVSASGGAEQYV.

This clonotype was recorded many times. The chain recombines TRBV11-3 with TRBJ2-2; D is tentatively TRBD1 or TRBD2 (6 bases each). The length of the CDR3 is 15 residues. V was pared by 5 bases and J by 6 bases, with 16 bases between. CDR1 is SGHNT, CDR2 YENEEA, per germline. This CDR3 is CASSPSGGPAGELFF. Written as DNA, the CDR3 is TGTGCCAGCAGCCCCTCCGGGGGCCCGGCCGGGGAGCTGTTTTTT.

This clonotype was seen repeatedly, ten times or more. The genes are TRBV3-1 and TRBJ2-2; no definite D call. V gave up 1 base and J gave up 6 bases, with 6 bases separating them. Germline CDR1 reads LGHDT; CDR2 reads YNNKEL (reference sequence). The CDR3 has 13 amino acids. CDR3 sequence reads: CASSQVNPGELFF. In DNA, the CDR3 is TGTGCCAGCAGCCAAGTAAACCCCGGGGAGCTGTTTTTT. Filled out from reference TRBV3-1 and TRBJ2-2, the complete variable domain reads DTAVSQTPKYLVTQMGNDKSIKCEQNLGHDTMYWYKQDSKKFLKIMFSYNNKELIINETVPNRFSPKSPDKAHLNLHINSLELGDSAVYFCASSQVNPGELFFGEGSRLTVL.

Many counts were recorded for this clonotype. The rearrangement joins TRBV15 to TRBJ2-5; D unresolved. V lost 5 bases to trimming and J lost 7 bases, with 8 bases between them. This CDR3 is built from 11 residues. Germline CDR1 LNHNV, CDR2 YYDKDF (reference sequence). The CDR3 region has the DNA TGTGCCACCAGCTCAGCGTGGACCCAGTACTTC. Protein: CATSSAWTQYF.

V is TRBV18 and J is TRBJ2-7; TRBD1 is a possible D gene (5 bases). The CDR3 sequence is 15 residues long. V lost 4 bases and J 2 bases, leaving 15 bases between the germline ends. CDR1 is KGHSH, CDR2 LQKENI, per germline. The CDR3 DNA reads as TGTGCCAGCTCACTTTTCGCGGACACCCCCTACGAGCAGTACTTC. Its translation: CASSLFADTPYEQYF.

This clonotype was seen ten or more times. In nucleotides, the CDR3 is TGTGCCAGCAGCTTACTAGTTAATTATCCAGATACGCAGTATTTT. This gives the protein CASSLLVNYPDTQYF. The V call is TRBV11-2, the J call TRBJ2-3; D call uncertain. CDR3 size: 15 residues. Germline CDR1 SGHAT, CDR2 FQNNGV. V lost 2 bases and J 4 bases, leaving 13 bases between the germline ends.

The sample holds many counts of this clonotype. J is TRBJ2-3 and V is TRBV20-1; 8 bases map to TRBD2. In germline, CDR1 is DFQATT, CDR2 SNEGSKA (reference sequence). The CDR3 totals 15 residues. Unmatched junction bases numbered 6, after V lost 4 bases and J lost 0 bases. CDR3 region: CSAKERGTSTDTQYF. In nucleotides, the CDR3 is TGCAGTGCTAAAGAGCGGGGGACTAGCACAGATACGCAGTATTTT.

In its sample, this clonotype was seen many times. The rearrangement links TRBV3-1 to TRBJ2-1, with D tentatively TRBD1 (6 bases). Germline V gene lookup returns CDR1 LGHDT and CDR2 YNNKEL (reference sequence). The length of the CDR3 is 12 residues. With 0 bases removed from V and 15 bases from J, the gap between germline ends came to 12 bases. This CDR3 is CASSQEMGASFF. The CDR3 region has the DNA TGTGCCAGCAGCCAAGAAATGGGGGCCTCGTTCTTC.

In its sample, this clonotype was seen many times. The chain joins TRBV3-1 to TRBJ2-1, with 12 bases identical to TRBD2. The CDR3 has 21 amino acids. Trimming cost V 3 bases and J 5 bases; bases outside gene matches: 20. Germline assignment: CDR1 LGHDT and CDR2 YNNKEL (reference sequence). CDR3 amino acids: CASSHRLAGEVKYGTHNEQFF. Written as DNA, the CDR3 is TGTGCCAGCAGCCATAGACTAGCGGGAGAGGTGAAGTACGGCACACACAATGAGCAGTTCTTC.

This clonotype was counted at least ten times. The V and J genes are TRBV6-5 and TRBJ2-1; 15 bases fit TRBD2. V shed 7 bases, J shed 7 bases, and the junction held 2 bases outside the gene matches. The CDR3 is 14 residues long. The germline V gene has CDR1 MNHEY and CDR2 SVGAGI. As DNA, the CDR3 is TGTGCCAGCACCGGGACTAGCGGGAGGAATGAGCAGTTCTTC. Encoded protein: CASTGTSGRNEQFF.

This chain links TRBV6-2 or TRBV6-3 with TRBJ1-1; D gene uncertain. V was cut by 8 bases and J by 0 bases, with 10 bases left in between. CDR3 length: 13 residues. CDR1 is MNHEY, CDR2 SVGEGT, per germline. The chain's CDR3 is CASPAGMNTEAFF. The CDR3 DNA reads TGTGCCAGCCCGGCGGGTATGAACACTGAAGCTTTCTTT.

Many counts were recorded for this clonotype. The chain combines TRBV11-2 with TRBJ2-1; D is unresolved. Trimming shortened V by 0 bases and J by 12 bases, and 12 bases separated the two germline ends. CDR1 is SGHAT and CDR2 is FQNNGV in the germline V gene. CDR3 size: 13 residues. For the CDR3, the DNA is TGTGCCAGCAGCTTAGATCGGCCCCTCGGGCAGTTCTTC. This translates into CASSLDRPLGQFF.

This clonotype has only one observation. V is TRBV20-1 and J is TRBJ2-2, with 12 bases aligning to TRBD2. CDR1 is DFQATT, CDR2 SNEGSKA, per germline (reference sequence). The V segment lost 6 bases and the J segment 3 bases; nucleotides outside the gene matches: 5. This CDR3 is 15 amino acids long. In nucleotides, the CDR3 is TGCAGTGCCACCGGGACTAGCGGGTACACCGGGGAGCTGTTTTTT. This encodes CSATGTSGYTGELFF.

Ten or more counts support this clonotype. The V gene is TRBV15, the J gene TRBJ1-6; D call uncertain. From germline, CDR1 is LNHNV and CDR2 YYDKDF (reference sequence). Trimming took off 0 bases at V and 13 bases at J, with 10 bases between the two ends. The length of the CDR3 is 13 residues. The DNA for the CDR3 is TGTGCCACCAGCAGAGATCCCGGCCTGCCCCTCCACTTT. It translates to CATSRDPGLPLHF.

This clonotype was counted many times. The V gene is TRBV9, the J gene TRBJ2-5; 8 nucleotides align to TRBD2. The CDR3 loop spans 14 amino acids. CDR1 and CDR2 (germline): SGDLS, YYNGEE. Trimming took 4 bases from V and 3 from J; bases not matched to a gene: 5. The CDR3 protein is CASSSSGGKETQYF. The CDR3 region has the DNA TGTGCCAGCAGCTCAAGCGGGGGAAAAGAGACCCAGTACTTC.